These 2 T cell receptor beta chains share one sample of origin, sequenced in a study of T cells after posttransplantation cyclophosphamide. Sampled 1 year posttransplant, controls received myeloablative marrow transplants, methotrexate and a calcineurin inhibitor. Sequencing used immunoSEQ multiplex PCR; TCRdb keeps in-frame clones, though not all of them. The sample has around 15,000 clones; roughly 80% are singletons. Sequenced material: PBMCs, taken just under 450 days after allogeneic stem cell transplant with calcineurin inhibitor and methotrexate. All receptors derive from a male patient in his thirties who received an allogeneic stem cell transplant from an unrelated donor, was CMV-positive, and had acute and chronic GVHD. Some T cells could come from the graft donor.

The chain joins TRBV27 to TRBJ2-6; D is possibly TRBD2 (6 bases). This CDR3 region has 13 residues. Germline V lookup: CDR1 MNHEY, CDR2 SMNVEV (reference sequence). V lost 0 bases and J lost 9, with 6 bases in between. CDR3 bases: TGTGCCAGCAGTTTATCGGAGGGCAACGTCCTGACTTTC. Its protein is CASSLSEGNVLTF.

Details on this clone: The sample holds other DNA sequences that translate to the same CDR3. The CDR3 reads CASSQDLPLARVSPLHF. Written as DNA, the CDR3 is TGTGCCAGCAGCCAAGACCTCCCGCTAGCCCGGGTTTCCCCCCTCCACTTT. The chain recombines TRBV4-2 with TRBJ1-6; D ambiguous. V gave up 0 bases and J gave up 13 bases, with 22 bases separating them. The CDR3 length is 17 residues. CDR1 and CDR2 from the germline V gene are LGHNA and YNFKEQ.